This T cell receptor (beta chain) is drawn from a study of post-analysis software for immune sequencing data. Study information: The cohort encompassed relapsing-remitting, secondary progressive and progressive-relapsing multiple sclerosis disease courses.

Trimming took 1 base from V and 8 from J, leaving 11 bases between them. The germline CDR1 and CDR2 sequences are SGHDN and FVKESK. The CDR3 length is 13 residues. Prepared TCR beta cDNA libraries contained unique molecular identifiers. T cells numbering about 1 to 10 million gave rise to 450,000 to 550,000 cDNA molecules. TCRdb analysed the PCR reads with MiXCR anew, one entry per CDR3 protein. In the table there are hundreds of thousands of distinct CDR3 sequences, less than 35% of which are singletons. This clonotype was seen a few times. Its target is not known. Study-level results: Higher frequency in patients than in controls was seen for roughly five TRBV segments, with TRBV5-6, TRBV5-1 and TRBV20-1 among them. Significantly decreased normalized Chao1 diversity was recorded for multiple sclerosis patients relative to controls.

Sequencing was done on a sample of blood. The TCR was taken from a girl aged 10-17 years with multiple sclerosis. The rearrangement links TRBV14 to TRBJ1-2; D is unresolved. The CDR3 sequence is CASSQAAVGGYTF. CDR3 DNA: TGTGCCAGCAGCCAAGCGGCCGTGGGGGGCTACACCTTC.